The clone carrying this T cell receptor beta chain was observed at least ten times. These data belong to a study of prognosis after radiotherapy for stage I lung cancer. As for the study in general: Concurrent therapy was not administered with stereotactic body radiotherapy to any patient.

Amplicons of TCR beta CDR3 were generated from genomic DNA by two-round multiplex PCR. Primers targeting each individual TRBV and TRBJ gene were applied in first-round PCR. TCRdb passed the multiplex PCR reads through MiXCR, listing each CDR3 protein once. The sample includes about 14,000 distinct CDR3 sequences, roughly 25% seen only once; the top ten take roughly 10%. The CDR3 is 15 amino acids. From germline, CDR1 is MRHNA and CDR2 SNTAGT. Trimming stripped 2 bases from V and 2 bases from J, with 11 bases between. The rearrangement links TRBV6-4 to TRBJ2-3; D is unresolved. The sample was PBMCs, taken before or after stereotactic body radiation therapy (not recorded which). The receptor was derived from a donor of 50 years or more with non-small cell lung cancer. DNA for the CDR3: TGTGCCAGCAGTGACCCAGGAGTCGTCACAGATACGCAGTATTTT. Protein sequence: CASSDPGVVTDTQYF.